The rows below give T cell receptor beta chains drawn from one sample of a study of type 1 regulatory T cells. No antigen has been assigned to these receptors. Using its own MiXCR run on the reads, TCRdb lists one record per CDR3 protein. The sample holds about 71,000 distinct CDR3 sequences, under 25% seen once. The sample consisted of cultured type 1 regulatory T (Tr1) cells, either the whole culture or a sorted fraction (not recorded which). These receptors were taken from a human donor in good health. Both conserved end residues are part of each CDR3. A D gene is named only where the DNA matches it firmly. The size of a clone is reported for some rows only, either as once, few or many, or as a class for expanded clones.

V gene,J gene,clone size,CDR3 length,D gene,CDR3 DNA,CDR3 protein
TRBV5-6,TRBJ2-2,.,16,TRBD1,TGTGCCAGCAGCTTGACAGGGGGACGCGATGCCGGGGAGCTGTTTTTT,CASSLTGGRDAGELFF
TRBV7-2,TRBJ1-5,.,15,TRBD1,TGTGCCAGCAGCTTAGTAACAGGGGGGAGTCAGCCCCAGCATTTT,CASSLVTGGSQPQHF
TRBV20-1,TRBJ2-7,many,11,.,TGCAGTGCTAGAGGTGTGGGGGAGCAGTACTTC,CSARGVGEQYF
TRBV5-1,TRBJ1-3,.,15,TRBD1,TGCGCCAGCAGCATGGGACAGAGCTCTGGAAACACCATATATTTT,CASSMGQSSGNTIYF
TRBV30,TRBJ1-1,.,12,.,TGTGCCTGGACCCAAGATGGAAGCCGGGCTTTCTTT,CAWTQDGSRAFF
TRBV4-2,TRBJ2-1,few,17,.,TGTGCCAGCAGCCAGGGCACGACTAGAAGGGTAGAAAATGAGCAGTTCTTC,CASSQGTTRRVENEQFF
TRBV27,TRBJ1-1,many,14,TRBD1,TGTGCCAGCAGTCCCCGGGACAGCAACACTGAAGCTTTCTTT,CASSPRDSNTEAFF
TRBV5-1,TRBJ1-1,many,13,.,TGCGCCAGCAGCTTGGCAGGGGTAACTGAAGCTTTCTTT,CASSLAGVTEAFF
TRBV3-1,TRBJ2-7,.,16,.,TGTGCCAGCAGCGCCCGAGTAACTAGTCGCTCCTACGAGCAGTACTTC,CASSARVTSRSYEQYF
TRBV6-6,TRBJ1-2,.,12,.,TGTGCCATCACTCAGACAGGAGGGGGCTACACCTTC,CAITQTGGGYTF